A single sample gave rise to the 21 T cell receptor beta chains below, sequenced in a study of shared clonotypes between healthy human individuals. Using immunoSEQ multiplex PCR, the repertoire was profiled, and TCRdb retains in-frame clones only, with some absent. This table holds 850,000 to 1,200,000 clones, about 76% found once. Sequenced input: memory CD4+ T cells sorted from blood. Subset defined: CD45RA-negative fraction. These receptors were taken from a young man in good health.

This chain joins TRBV6-4 and TRBJ1-1; no reliable D call. The germline V gene encodes CDR1 MRHNA and CDR2 SNTAGT. Deletions cut 6 bases from V and 0 bases from J, with 8 bases between. The CDR3 consists of 13 residues. The CDR3 DNA reads as TGTGCCAGCAGAGCGGGAGTGAACACTGAAGCTTTCTTT. Amino acids: CASRAGVNTEAFF.

The rearrangement joins TRBV19 to TRBJ1-1; D is possibly TRBD1 (5 bases). This CDR3 spans 14 amino acids. Germline-derived CDR1 and CDR2 are LNHDA and SQIVND (reference sequence). Between the trimmed V and J ends, which lost 4 bases and 7 bases, there was a span of 16 bases. CDR3 residues: CASSKPGRVYEAFF. The DNA for the CDR3 is TGTGCCAGTAGTAAACCGGGCAGGGTCTATGAAGCTTTCTTT.

This rearrangement joins TRBV7-2 to TRBJ2-5, with 10 bases identical to TRBD2. This CDR3 is 17 amino acids long. Germline V gene lookup returns CDR1 SGHTA and CDR2 FQGNSA. With 1 base clipped from V and 5 bases from J, the junction kept 10 bases outside the gene matches. The CDR3 loop is CASSLGLLAGEAETQYF. The CDR3 coding sequence is TGTGCCAGCAGCTTAGGGCTTCTAGCGGGAGAGGCGGAGACCCAGTACTTC.

V and J are TRBV6-9 and TRBJ2-7; D unresolved. V was clipped by 4 bases and J by 5 bases, with 3 bases between them. CDR3 length: 10 residues. Germline CDR1 and CDR2: MNHGY and SVAAGI. CDR3 sequence (DNA): TGTGCCAGCAGTTCGGACGAGCAGTACTTC. Amino acid sequence: CASSSDEQYF.

This chain connects TRBV30 to TRBJ1-2, with unresolved D. Germline CDR1 and CDR2: GTSNPN and SVGIG (reference sequence). This CDR3 region has 12 residues. The V and J ends lost 4 bases and 2 bases respectively, with 8 bases between them. CDR3 bases: TGTGCCTGGAAGGGTGTGAACTATGGCTACACCTTC. As protein: CAWKGVNYGYTF. Full variable domain (rest looked up from reference TRBV30 and TRBJ1-2): SQTIHQWPATLVQPVGSPLSLECTVEGTSNPNLYWYRQAAGRGLQLLFYSVGIGQISSEVPQNLSASRPQDRQFILSSKKLLLSDSGFYLCAWKGVNYGYTFGSGTRLTVV.

The chain uses TRBV28 and TRBJ1-1; no reliable D call. Per germline, CDR1 MDHEN and CDR2 SYDVKM. Deletions cut 5 bases from V and 11 bases from J, with 15 bases between. The CDR3 totals 12 residues. The CDR3 DNA sequence: TGTGCCAGCAGTCCCGGCGGGTTGGATGCTTTCTTT. It is translated as CASSPGGLDAFF.

The chain combines TRBV19 with TRBJ2-7; a weak D match, TRBD1 (6 bases). Trimming left V 3 bases short and J 3 bases short, with 15 bases between. The CDR3 is 15 amino acids. CDR1 is LNHDA, CDR2 SQIVND, per germline (reference sequence). CDR3 protein: CASSINRVGIYEQYF. The DNA for the CDR3 is TGTGCCAGTAGTATTAACAGGGTTGGCATCTACGAGCAGTACTTC.

This clone was observed at least ten times. The chain has TRBV5-5 and TRBJ2-3; 8 bases map to TRBD2. This CDR3 is 15 amino acids long. J lost 6 bases, V lost 0 bases, and 6 bases had no gene match. Germline CDR1 is SGHKS and CDR2 is YYEKEE (reference sequence). CDR3 in amino acids: CASSLGGGTSDTQYF. The CDR3 DNA reads TGTGCCAGCAGCTTGGGAGGCGGGACTAGTGATACGCAGTATTTT.

The chain employs TRBV6-6 and TRBJ1-5, with TRBD1 matching over 7 bases. Looked up from germline, CDR1 is MNHNY and CDR2 is SVGAGI (reference sequence). Trimming took 4 bases from V and 7 from J; bases not matched to a gene: 7. CDR3 size: 14 residues. CDR3 amino acids: CASSSQGLLQPQHF. The CDR3 coding sequence is TGTGCCAGCAGTTCACAGGGGCTTCTCCAGCCCCAGCATTTT.

This chain connects TRBV7-9 to TRBJ1-5, with D perhaps TRBD1 (5 bases). The CDR3 covers 17 residues. Germline V gene lookup returns CDR1 SEHNR and CDR2 FQNEAQ (reference sequence). V lost 5 bases and J 2 bases, leaving 19 bases between the germline ends. The CDR3 nucleotides read TGTGCCAGCAGCCTGGGAGGGGTATGGGGTGGCAATCAGCCCCAGCATTTT. As protein: CASSLGGVWGGNQPQHF.

The rearrangement joins TRBV19 to TRBJ2-1, with D unclear. The CDR3 runs 9 residues. Germline CDR1 and CDR2: LNHDA and SQIVND (reference sequence). Deletions cut 3 bases from V and 15 bases from J, with 6 bases between. The CDR3 loop is CASSMLWFF. CDR3 DNA: TGTGCCAGTAGTATGTTGTGGTTCTTC.

The J gene is TRBJ1-1, the V gene TRBV4-1; 8 bases agree with TRBD1. The CDR3 runs 14 residues. Germline CDR1 and CDR2: MGHRA and YSYEKL. Unmatched junction bases numbered 8, after V lost 3 bases and J lost 8 bases. CDR3 sequence reads: CASSQGPWTGEAFF. CDR3 sequence (DNA): TGCGCCAGCAGCCAGGGACCATGGACAGGGGAAGCTTTCTTT.

This clone was seen only a few times. The J gene is TRBJ1-5, the V gene TRBV5-4; unclear D gene. V dropped 0 bases and J dropped 9 bases, with 10 bases sitting between them. Germline values: CDR1 SGHNT, CDR2 YYREEE (reference sequence). This CDR3 is 13 amino acids long. In nucleotides, the CDR3 is TGTGCCAGCAGCTTGGACAGTTCAATGCCCCAGCATTTT. Translating it yields CASSLDSSMPQHF. Combining the CDR3 with reference TRBV5-4 and TRBJ1-5 gives the whole variable domain ETGVTQSPTHLIKTRGQQVTLRCSSQSGHNTVSWYQQALGQGPQFIFQYYREEENGRGNFPPRFSGLQFPNYSSELNVNALELDDSALYLCASSLDSSMPQHFGDGTRLSIL.

The chain recombines TRBV21-1 with TRBJ2-7; the D segment call TRBD1 is taken from the table without a DNA check. TRBV21-1 is a known pseudogene. This CDR3 comprises 15 residues. The CDR3 spells CASILPTGTSYEQYF. The DNA for the CDR3 is TGTGCCAGCATTCTCCCAACAGGGACCTCCTACGAGCAGTACTTC.

This clone was picked up a small number of times. CDR3 amino acids: CASSVSPSNYGYTF. CDR3 sequence (DNA): TGTGCCAGCAGCGTATCCCCATCTAACTATGGCTACACCTTC. This chain links TRBV9 with TRBJ1-2; D is ambiguous. Germline CDR1 SGDLS, CDR2 YYNGEE. The CDR3 runs to 14 residues. Deletions cut 1 base from V and 0 bases from J, with 7 bases between.

The CDR3 coding sequence is TGTGCCAGCAGTGAAGCGCTGAGGATCTCTGGCTACACCTTC. Translation gives CASSEALRISGYTF. V gene TRBV6-1 combines with J gene TRBJ1-2; D is unresolved. Trimming pared 0 bases from V and 7 bases from J, leaving 12 bases between. The CDR3 loop spans 14 amino acids. Looked up from germline, CDR1 is MNHNS and CDR2 is SASEGT.

This clone was counted a few times. CDR3 bases: TGCGCCAGCAGCTTGGAACGGGGGAGGGAGCAGTTCTTC. Protein: CASSLERGREQFF. The chain employs TRBV5-1 and TRBJ2-1, with D perhaps matching TRBD2 (6 bases). The CDR3 covers 13 residues. The germline CDR1 and CDR2 sequences are SGHRS and YFSETQ. Between the trimmed V and J ends, which lost 0 bases and 10 bases, there was a span of 11 bases.

V is TRBV4-1 and J is TRBJ2-7; 7 nucleotides line up with TRBD2. Per germline, CDR1 MGHRA and CDR2 YSYEKL. V dropped 3 bases and J dropped 1; count of bases not matched to a gene: 6. This CDR3 is built from 15 residues. CDR3 protein: CASSHSSGGSYEQYF. Written as DNA, the CDR3 is TGCGCCAGCAGCCATTCGTCGGGGGGTTCCTACGAGCAGTACTTC.

The chain employs TRBV29-1 and TRBJ1-1; weak D call: TRBD1 (5 bases). V was trimmed by 4 bases and J by 10 bases, leaving 13 bases between them. CDR1 is SQVTM and CDR2 is ANQGSEA in the germline V gene. The CDR3 length is 11 residues. The CDR3 reads CSVVTGVGAFF. As DNA, the CDR3 is TGCAGCGTTGTTACGGGGGTGGGAGCTTTCTTT.

V gene TRBV30 combines with J gene TRBJ1-6; 11 nucleotides align to TRBD1. Trimming at V came to 5 bases and at J to 3 bases, leaving 6 bases not matched to a gene. Germline V gene data show CDR1 as GTSNPN and CDR2 as SVGIG (reference sequence). The length of the CDR3 is 16 residues. The CDR3 sequence: CAWGSGTGGYNSPLHF. The CDR3 DNA reads TGTGCCTGGGGTTCCGGGACAGGGGGCTATAATTCACCCCTCCACTTT.

The CDR3 DNA reads as TGCGCCAGCAGCCCGGACAGTCTGGATACGCAGTATTTT. It translates to CASSPDSLDTQYF. This chain links TRBV5-1 with TRBJ2-3; a possible D gene is TRBD1 (6 bases). V lost 4 bases, J lost 6 bases, and 12 bases lay in between. Germline lookup yields CDR1 SGHRS and CDR2 YFSETQ. The CDR3 length is 13 residues.